A selection of T cell receptor beta chains follows, all from one sample in a study of blood T cell repertoires in COVID-19. Clones were read by immunoSEQ multiplex PCR, and TCRdb kept only the in-frame ones, dropping some. Of more than 300,000 clones detected, about nine tenths appear once; the ten largest clones hold 1.5% to 2%. The sequenced sample consisted of peripheral blood. The receptors shown here come from a woman in her 30s with COVID-19, enrolled during active disease. Each CDR3 is given with its conserved first and last residue. A D gene is named only where the DNA matches it firmly. Rows may omit the clone size; those that give it use once, few, many or a size class.

J: TRBJ2-3
size: NA
V: TRBV19
D: TRBD1
DNA: TGTGCCAGTAGTCCCGGGACAGGGGCGAGCACAGATACGCAGTATTTT
CDR3: CASSPGTGASTDTQYF

J: TRBJ1-2
size: NA
V: TRBV7-9
D: TRBD1
DNA: TGTGCCAGCAGCCATAGTACACAGGGGTCCTATGGCTACACCTTC
CDR3: CASSHSTQGSYGYTF

J: TRBJ2-1
size: NA
V: TRBV7-2
D: NA
DNA: TGTGCCAGCAGCTTCGACTCGTCCCGCAATGAGCAGTTCTTC
CDR3: CASSFDSSRNEQFF

J: TRBJ1-5
size: NA
V: TRBV19
D: TRBD1
DNA: TGTGCCAGTAGTATACTCGGGACAGGAAATCAGCCCCAGCATTTT
CDR3: CASSILGTGNQPQHF

J: TRBJ1-1
size: NA
V: TRBV2
D: NA
DNA: TGTGCCAGCAGCGCGGAGTCGAACACTGAAGCTTTCTTT
CDR3: CASSAESNTEAFF

J: TRBJ1-1
size: NA
V: TRBV24-1
D: TRBD1
DNA: TGTGCCACCAGTGGTGACAGGGACACTGAAGCTTTCTTT
CDR3: CATSGDRDTEAFF

J: TRBJ1-1
size: NA
V: TRBV6-5
D: NA
DNA: TGTGCCAGCTTGGGGGGAACTGAAGCTTTCTTT
CDR3: CASLGGTEAFF

J: TRBJ2-3
size: NA
V: TRBV2
D: NA
DNA: TGTGCCAGCATTCTGGACAGAGGCACAGATACGCAGTATTTT
CDR3: CASILDRGTDTQYF

J: TRBJ1-1
size: NA
V: TRBV6-5
D: NA
DNA: TGTGCCAGCAGTTACTCTCCAGGGCCTAACACTGAAGCTTTCTTT
CDR3: CASSYSPGPNTEAFF

J: TRBJ1-2
size: NA
V: TRBV21-1
D: NA
DNA: TGTGCCAGCAGTGTGGGGCAGAGGGGCTACACCTTC
CDR3: CASSVGQRGYTF

J: TRBJ1-6
size: few
V: TRBV7-9
D: NA
DNA: TGTGCCAGCAGCTCCCTATCGTCTCCGGAGTCACCCCTCCACTTT
CDR3: CASSSLSSPESPLHF

J: TRBJ1-2
size: NA
V: TRBV4-1
D: TRBD1
DNA: TGCGCCAGCAGCCAAGGGGACAGGGCCTATGGCTACACCTTC
CDR3: CASSQGDRAYGYTF

J: TRBJ1-5
size: few
V: TRBV4-2
D: TRBD1
DNA: TGTGCCAGCAGCCAAGGAGGGACAGGAGTTAATCAGCCCCAGCATTTT
CDR3: CASSQGGTGVNQPQHF

J: TRBJ2-6
size: NA
V: TRBV13
D: NA
DNA: TGTGCCAGCAGCCTTCGGACAGATGCTGGGGCCAACGTCCTGACTTTC
CDR3: CASSLRTDAGANVLTF

J: TRBJ2-5
size: NA
V: TRBV5-1
D: NA
DNA: TGCGCCAGCAGCGGGGGGGCCTCGAGGGAGACCCAGTACTTC
CDR3: CASSGGASRETQYF

J: TRBJ2-1
size: NA
V: TRBV11-1
D: TRBD2
DNA: TGTGCCAGCAGGCCTAGCGGGGGGGCCTACAATGAGCAGTTCTTC
CDR3: CASRPSGGAYNEQFF

J: TRBJ1-5
size: NA
V: TRBV23-1
D: TRBD1
DNA: TGCGCCAGCAGTCAACCTGGACAGGCAAGCCAGCCCCAGCATTTT
CDR3: CASSQPGQASQPQHF

J: TRBJ1-2
size: NA
V: TRBV12-3/TRBV12-4
D: NA
DNA: TGTGCCAGCAGTTTAGGGCGAGGGCTTGGCTACACCTTC
CDR3: CASSLGRGLGYTF

J: TRBJ1-2
size: NA
V: TRBV18
D: NA
DNA: TGTGCCAGCTCTCCCGGGACAACTAACTATGGCTACACCTTC
CDR3: CASSPGTTNYGYTF

J: TRBJ1-1
size: NA
V: TRBV9
D: NA
DNA: TGTGCCAGCAGCGTCGGGAATGGGTATGGGAACACTGAAGCTTTCTTT
CDR3: CASSVGNGYGNTEAFF

J: TRBJ2-1
size: NA
V: TRBV18
D: TRBD1
DNA: TGTGCCAGCTCACCGCAGGGGGGACAGGGGATATACAATGAGCAGTTCTTC
CDR3: CASSPQGGQGIYNEQFF

J: TRBJ1-2
size: NA
V: TRBV5-5
D: TRBD1
DNA: TGTGCCAGCAGCTCCAGGACAGGGGGCCATGGCTACACCTTC
CDR3: CASSSRTGGHGYTF

J: TRBJ1-2
size: once
V: TRBV1
D: NA
DNA: TGCACCAGGGACGGGGAGCGAACCAACTATGGCTACACCTTC
CDR3: CTRDGERTNYGYTF

J: TRBJ2-2
size: NA
V: TRBV28
D: NA
DNA: TGTGCCAGCAGTTTCAGGCTGGGCTACGGGGAGCTGTTTTTT
CDR3: CASSFRLGYGELFF

J: TRBJ2-3
size: NA
V: TRBV14
D: NA
DNA: TGTGCCAGCAGCCAAGGGGTCACCTCAACGGGAGATACGCAGTATTTT
CDR3: CASSQGVTSTGDTQYF

J: TRBJ1-1
size: few
V: TRBV28
D: NA
DNA: TGTGCCAGCGTCCTCGGCACTGAAGCTTTCTTT
CDR3: CASVLGTEAFF

J: TRBJ2-5
size: NA
V: TRBV10-3
D: NA
DNA: TGTGCCATCAGTGAGGCTCAGGCCCGGGAGACCCAGTACTTC
CDR3: CAISEAQARETQYF

J: TRBJ1-5
size: NA
V: TRBV6-5
D: NA
DNA: TGTGCCAGCAGCTTTGCGAATCGACCCCAGCATTTT
CDR3: CASSFANRPQHF

J: TRBJ2-2
size: NA
V: TRBV7-9
D: TRBD1
DNA: TGTGCCAGCAGCTTAATAGTCCGTCGGGACAGGGGATACACCGGGGAGCTGTTTTTT
CDR3: CASSLIVRRDRGYTGELFF

J: TRBJ1-1
size: NA
V: TRBV14
D: NA
DNA: TGTGCCAGCAGCCAAGCCAGGGGCGGGACTGAAGCTTTCTTT
CDR3: CASSQARGGTEAFF

J: TRBJ2-4
size: NA
V: TRBV3-1/TRBV3-2
D: NA
DNA: TGTGCCAGCAGCACCGTAGGTCGAGGGAGGGCCAAAAACATTCAGTACTTC
CDR3: CASSTVGRGRAKNIQYF

J: TRBJ1-6
size: NA
V: TRBV7-2
D: TRBD1
DNA: TGTGCCAGCAGCTTCCGACAGGGGGCGGCTAATTCACCCCTCCACTTT
CDR3: CASSFRQGAANSPLHF

J: TRBJ2-3
size: NA
V: TRBV7-9
D: NA
DNA: TGTGCCAGCCTAGCCCCGGGACAAGGCGTTGAAGATACGCAGTATTTT
CDR3: CASLAPGQGVEDTQYF

J: TRBJ2-1
size: NA
V: TRBV27
D: NA
DNA: TGTGCCAGCAGTTTAAACAGCTACAATGAGCAGTTCTTC
CDR3: CASSLNSYNEQFF

J: TRBJ1-5
size: NA
V: TRBV19
D: TRBD1
DNA: TGTGCCAGTAGTAACCCGACAGGGATGAGAAGCAATCAGCCCCAGCATTTT
CDR3: CASSNPTGMRSNQPQHF

J: TRBJ1-2
size: NA
V: TRBV6-5
D: TRBD1
DNA: TGTGCCAGCCGGGGACAGAACTATGGCTACACCTTC
CDR3: CASRGQNYGYTF